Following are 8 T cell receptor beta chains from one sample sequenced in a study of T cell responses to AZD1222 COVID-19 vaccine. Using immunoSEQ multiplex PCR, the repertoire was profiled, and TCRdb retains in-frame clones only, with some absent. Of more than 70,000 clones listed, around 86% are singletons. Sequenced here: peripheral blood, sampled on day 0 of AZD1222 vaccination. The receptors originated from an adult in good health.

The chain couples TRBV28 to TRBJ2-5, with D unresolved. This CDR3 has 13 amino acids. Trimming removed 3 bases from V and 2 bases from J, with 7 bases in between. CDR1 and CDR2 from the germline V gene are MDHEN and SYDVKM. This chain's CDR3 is CASSFLQQETQYF. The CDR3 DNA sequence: TGTGCCAGCAGTTTCCTTCAACAAGAGACCCAGTACTTC.

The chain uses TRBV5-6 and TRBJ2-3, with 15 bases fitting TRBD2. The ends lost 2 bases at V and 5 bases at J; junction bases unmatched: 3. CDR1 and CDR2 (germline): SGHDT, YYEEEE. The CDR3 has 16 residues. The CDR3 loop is CASSFGTSGRQDTQYF. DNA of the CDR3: TGTGCCAGCAGCTTTGGGACTAGCGGGAGGCAAGATACGCAGTATTTT.

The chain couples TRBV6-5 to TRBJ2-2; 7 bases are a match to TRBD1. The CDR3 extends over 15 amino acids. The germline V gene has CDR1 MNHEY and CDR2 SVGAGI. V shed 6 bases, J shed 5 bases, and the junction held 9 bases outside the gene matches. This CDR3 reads CASSRDRVMTGELFF. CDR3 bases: TGTGCCAGCAGCCGTGACAGGGTAATGACCGGGGAGCTGTTTTTT.

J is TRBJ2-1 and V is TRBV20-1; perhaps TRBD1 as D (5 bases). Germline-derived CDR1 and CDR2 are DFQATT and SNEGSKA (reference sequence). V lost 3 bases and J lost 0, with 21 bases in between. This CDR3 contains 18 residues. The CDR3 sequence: CSASGNRQILNSYNEQFF. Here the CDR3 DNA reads TGCAGTGCTAGTGGGAACAGGCAGATACTAAACTCCTACAATGAGCAGTTCTTC.

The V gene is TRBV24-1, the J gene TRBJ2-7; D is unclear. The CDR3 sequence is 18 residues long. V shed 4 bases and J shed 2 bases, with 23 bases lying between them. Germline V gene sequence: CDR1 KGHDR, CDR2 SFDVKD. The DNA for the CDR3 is TGTGCCACCAGTGAAGGCCCAGGCGGAGCCTCTTGGCCCTACGAGCAGTACTTC. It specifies CATSEGPGGASWPYEQYF.

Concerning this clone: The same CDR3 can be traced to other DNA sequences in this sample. The CDR3 DNA is TGCAGTGCTAGTCAGGGCGTCCCTGGAAACACCATATATTTT. It yields the protein CSASQGVPGNTIYF. The chain combines TRBV20-1 with TRBJ1-3; tentatively, D is TRBD1 (5 bases). The V gene's germline CDR1 is DFQATT and CDR2 SNEGSKA (reference sequence). CDR3 length equals 14 residues. The ends were cut back, 3 bases at V and 2 bases at J, with 11 bases in the middle.

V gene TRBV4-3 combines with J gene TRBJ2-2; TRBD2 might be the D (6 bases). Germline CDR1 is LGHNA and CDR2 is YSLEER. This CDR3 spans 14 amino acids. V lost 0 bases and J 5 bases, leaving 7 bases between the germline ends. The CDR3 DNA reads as TGCGCCAGCAGCCAAGATCGGGGGACCGGGGAGCTGTTTTTT. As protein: CASSQDRGTGELFF.

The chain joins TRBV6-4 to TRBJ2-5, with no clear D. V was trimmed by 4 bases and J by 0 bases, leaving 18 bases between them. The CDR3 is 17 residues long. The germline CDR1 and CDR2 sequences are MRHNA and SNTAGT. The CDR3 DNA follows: TGTGCCAGCAGTGGTGTCCCCTTACGAGAGTACCAAGAGACCCAGTACTTC. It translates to CASSGVPLREYQETQYF.